This entry lists 18 T cell receptor beta chains sequenced from one sample in a study of shared clonotypes between healthy human individuals. Data came from immunoSEQ multiplex PCR; TCRdb stores just in-frame clones and leaves some out. The sample comprises 450,000 to 500,000 clones, 81% of which are singletons, and about 12% rests with the top ten. The sequenced sample consisted of PBMCs. The origin of the receptors is a woman aged 40 to 49 in good health. Some clones in this sample may be carry-over from other donors' samples.

This clone was picked up a small number of times. A read error is likely here: a far larger clone is one base away. This chain uses TRBV30 with TRBJ2-7; D uncertain. The V and J ends lost 7 bases and 6 bases respectively, with 10 bases between them. The germline V gene has CDR1 GTSNPN and CDR2 SVGIG (reference sequence). The CDR3 has 10 amino acids. The CDR3 is CAFGVFEQYF. The CDR3 coding sequence is TGTGCCTTTGGGGTGTTCGAGCAGTACTTC.

The gene calls are TRBV10-2 and TRBJ1-1; possibly TRBD1 for D (6 bases). The CDR3 runs to 13 residues. The germline V gene has CDR1 WSHSY and CDR2 SAAADI. Between the trimmed V and J ends, which lost 3 bases and 5 bases, there was a span of 10 bases. In DNA form, the CDR3 reads TGCGCCAGCAGTGAACAGGGTAGTACTGAAGCTTTCTTT. Its translation: CASSEQGSTEAFF.

With respect to this clone: Given a far larger clone just one base away, this is likely a sequencing read error. This likely comes from a read error, as the CDR3 has no conserved phenylalanine or tryptophan at its end. The chain employs TRBV2 and TRBJ1-1, with 10 bases aligning to TRBD1. Trimming removed 2 bases from V and 6 bases from J; junction bases left unmatched: 6. This CDR3 spans 15 amino acids. CDR1 is SNHLY and CDR2 is FYNNEI in the germline V gene. The CDR3 nucleotides read TGTGCCAGCAGTGAATGGGACAGGGGCTCTCCTGAAGCTTTCTGT. As protein: CASSEWDRGSPEAFC.

The rearrangement uses TRBV28 and TRBJ1-4, with D hard to call. Germline CDR1 MDHEN, CDR2 SYDVKM. V lost 0 bases and J 0 bases, leaving 5 bases between the germline ends. The CDR3 spans 15 residues. The DNA for the CDR3 is TGTGCCAGCAGTTTATGGTCTGCAACTAATGAAAAACTGTTTTTT. It yields the protein CASSLWSATNEKLFF.

The genes are TRBV27 and TRBJ1-1; 10 bases are shared with TRBD1. The CDR3 length is 15 residues. V gave up 5 bases and J gave up 4 bases; unmatched junction bases: 7. Germline V gene data show CDR1 as MNHEY and CDR2 as SMNVEV (reference sequence). The CDR3 protein is CASSQTGGRGTEAFF. The CDR3 DNA follows: TGTGCCAGCAGTCAGACAGGGGGCAGGGGCACTGAAGCTTTCTTT.

At least ten counts were recorded for this clone. The same CDR3 is also encoded by other DNA sequences in this sample. CDR3 in amino acids: CASSLAGAGSSTDTQYF. The CDR3 DNA reads as TGTGCCAGCAGCTTAGCGGGGGCAGGCTCTAGCACAGATACGCAGTATTTT. The chain uses TRBV7-6 and TRBJ2-3; D might be TRBD1 (6 bases). This CDR3 region has 17 residues. CDR1 SGHVS and CDR2 FNYEAQ come from the germline V gene. The V and J ends lost 0 bases and 0 bases respectively, with 13 bases between them.

The sample holds a few counts of this clone. A far bigger clonotype differs at one base, so this is likely a read error. The chain joins TRBV27 to TRBJ2-1; no clear D gene. The CDR3 contains 12 residues. Germline CDR1 and CDR2: MNHEY and SMNVEV (reference sequence). The CDR3 reads CASSIGLGEQLF. In nucleotides, the CDR3 is TGTGCCAGCAGTATCGGTCTGGGTGAGCAGCTCTTC.

In DNA, the CDR3 is TGCAGCGCCAGGACAGGCGCCTACGAGCAGTACTTC. It encodes CSARTGAYEQYF. The gene calls are TRBV29-1 and TRBJ2-7; 7 positions match TRBD1. CDR1 is SQVTM and CDR2 is ANQGSEA in the germline V gene. V trimming: 7 bases; J trimming: 2 bases; junction bases outside the gene matches: 5. The CDR3 has 12 residues.

This chain connects TRBV5-1 to TRBJ2-7; 8 bases align to TRBD1. Unmatched junction bases numbered 11, after V lost 7 bases and J lost 2 bases. The CDR3 extends over 15 amino acids. Germline CDR1 and CDR2: SGHRS and YFSETQ. The DNA for the CDR3 is TGCGCCAGCGGACGAAGGGACAGGATTACCTACGAGCAGTACTTC. Translation: CASGRRDRITYEQYF.

Concerning this clone: This likely traces to a read error, being one base from a far larger clone. This sequence joins TRBV10-3 and TRBJ2-2; D is perhaps TRBD2 (6 bases). CDR3 length: 14 residues. Germline V CDR1 and CDR2: ENHRY, SYGVKD. The DNA of the CDR3 is TGTGCCATCGCGGCTCCGGGGGTTACCGGGGAGCTGCTTTTT. Translating it yields CAIAAPGVTGELLF.

Notes on this clone: A far larger clone is just one base off, so this is likely a read error. At the DNA level, this CDR3 is encoded by other sequences in the same sample as well. The V call is TRBV5-1, the J call TRBJ1-3; D uncertain. The length of the CDR3 is 15 residues. Germline V gene sequence: CDR1 SGHRS, CDR2 YFSETQ. For the CDR3, the DNA is TGCGCCAGCAGCTTAGACGGAAACTCTGGAAATACCATATATTTT. Its translation: CASSLDGNSGNTIYF.

This chain uses TRBV5-4 with TRBJ2-2; no clear D. Germline V gene sequence: CDR1 SGHNT, CDR2 YYREEE (reference sequence). Deletions cut 0 bases from V and 7 bases from J, with 10 bases between. There are 14 residues in the CDR3. CDR3: CASSLAGSDGELFF. The CDR3 bases are TGTGCCAGCAGCTTGGCCGGGTCTGACGGGGAGCTGTTTTTT.

The chain carries TRBV10-3 and TRBJ2-7; D tentatively fits TRBD1 or TRBD2 (9 bases each). The CDR3 consists of 18 residues. Trimming took off 6 bases at V and 0 bases at J, with 24 bases between the two ends. Germline CDR1 ENHRY, CDR2 SYGVKD. The chain's CDR3 is CAIRPGTGSGRSSYEQYF. As DNA, the CDR3 is TGTGCCATCAGACCCGGGACAGGGAGCGGGAGGAGCTCCTACGAGCAGTACTTC.

The chain employs TRBV5-4 and TRBJ2-2; a weak D match, TRBD2 (6 bases). The ends were cut back, 4 bases at V and 4 bases at J, with 11 bases in the middle. Germline lookup yields CDR1 SGHNT and CDR2 YYREEE (reference sequence). This CDR3 has 14 amino acids. The CDR3 loop reads CASSRGGTTGELFF. The CDR3 DNA reads as TGTGCCAGCAGCCGTGGAGGGACCACCGGGGAGCTGTTTTTT.

Only one count was recorded for this clone. This chain joins TRBV9 and TRBJ2-3, with TRBD2 as a possible D gene (6 bases). The germline V gene has CDR1 SGDLS and CDR2 YYNGEE. This CDR3 is 14 amino acids long. Deletions cut 2 bases from V and 4 bases from J, with 11 bases between. CDR3: CASSVLTSPDTQYF. CDR3 sequence (DNA): TGTGCCAGCAGCGTTCTAACTAGCCCAGATACGCAGTATTTT.

This clone showed up just once. The chain joins TRBV21-1 to TRBJ2-7. TRBV21-1 is listed as a pseudogene. CDR3 size: 14 residues. The CDR3, as DNA: TGTGCCAGCAGCAAAGGGGAGCAGGGCTACGAGCAGTACTTC. Its protein product is CASSKGEQGYEQYF.

The gene calls are TRBV18 and TRBJ2-2; D call uncertain. V was clipped by 3 bases and J by 8 bases, with 16 bases between them. Germline V gives CDR1 KGHSH, CDR2 LQKENI. This CDR3 has 15 residues. DNA of the CDR3: TGTGCCAGCTCACCTGTGTCTAGTCAAGCTGGGGAGCTGTTTTTT. It specifies CASSPVSSQAGELFF.

The rearrangement uses TRBV7-9 and TRBJ1-2; perhaps TRBD1 as D (5 bases). The CDR3 is 15 residues long. Germline values: CDR1 SEHNR, CDR2 FQNEAQ (reference sequence). V lost 0 bases and J 5 bases, leaving 13 bases between the germline ends. Here the CDR3 reads CASSLAGGRTYGYTF. For the CDR3, the DNA is TGTGCCAGCAGCTTAGCGGGGGGACGCACTTATGGCTACACCTTC.